This T cell receptor beta chain is from a study of CD8+ T cells in alopecia areata listed by TCRdb under 2018. The study in broad terms: Treated patients were enrolled in an open-label pilot trial of oral tofacitinib at 5 to 10 mg twice daily for moderate-to-severe alopecia areata. RNA came from the PAXgene miRNA kit for fixed scalp, the miRNeasy kit for PBMCs, and the RNeasy kit for mouse skin. In treated patients, disease severity was measured using the SALT score, which gives the percentage of scalp surface area affected. Patients stayed on tofacitinib for 6 to 18 months and then had 6 months of follow-up off drug so that delayed response and recurrence could be assessed. Clonality in the scalp was compared among normal scalp (n=4), patchy alopecia areata scalp (n=8), and alopecia totalis/universalis scalp (n=8). Biopsies were taken from tofacitinib-treated patients at baseline and at 4 and 24 weeks of treatment, and a later scalp biopsy was taken in several of the tofacitinib-treated patients. The study used high-throughput TCRbeta sequencing to examine T cell clonal expansion in alopecia areata, in both the C3H/HeJ mouse model and human patients. TCRbeta CDR3 regions were amplified by immunoSEQ multiplex PCR using 35 Vbeta forward and 13 Jbeta reverse primers. On the human side, TCRbeta sequencing was run on scalp tissue and on sorted CD4+ and CD8+ peripheral blood T cells from healthy controls and from alopecia areata patients with either patchy or totalis/universalis disease.

What the study reported, not specific to this receptor: During tofacitinib treatment, many expanded lesional clones remained in scalp and blood, and this persistence may partly explain relapse after treatment is stopped. Higher clonality and more expanded CD8+ clones were observed in lesional scalp than in normal scalp, particularly in alopecia totalis/universalis, a finding suggestive of antigenic drive. Because the treated cohort was small and had only one nonresponder, larger studies are needed to examine links between baseline CD8+ expansion and response. Scalp TCR repertoire analysis is complicated because resident alphabeta T cells in normal human skin are also sequenced, whereas mouse skin is dominated by gammadelta T cells. Tofacitinib significantly lowered scalp clonality and the number of expanded CD8+ clones among the top 100 scalp clones. Shared TCR sequences between patients were less evident than in mice, which may be partly attributable to HLA diversity in the patient population.

Libraries came from the immunoSEQ multiplex PCR assay. RNA was extracted from all samples and reverse transcribed into cDNA, which served as template for TCR sequencing. First-strand cDNA was synthesized using SuperScript III with a 2:1 mix of oligo-dT and random hexamers. A synthetic immune receptor repertoire was used to measure amplification bias, and any remaining bias was corrected computationally. Turning to the authors' computational methods: Raw reads were preprocessed for error removal, and CDR3 was defined according to IMGT conventions as running from the conserved cysteine to phenylalanine. Clonality was calculated as 1 minus Shannon entropy normalized by log2 of the number of productive unique TCRs. CD4 or CD8 identity of scalp clones was inferred by cross-referencing scalp TCRbeta sequences with sorted blood CD4 and CD8 repertoires. TCRdb limited this immuneACCESS table to in-frame rearrangements with V and J called. A share of clones is missing; checked studies link under half to unresolved V genes, and the rest is unexplained. D and trimming come from the DNA, and the V and J calls and clone size come from that table. This sample holds roughly 4,000 clones; 69% were observed only once. Around 8% of the sample belongs to the ten largest clones.

The time point label for this specimen denotes: roughly 24 weeks on oral tofacitinib. This specimen's treatment or condition label, interpreted: oral pan-JAK inhibitor, 5-10 mg twice daily. From alopecia areata patients, peripheral blood was collected along with lesional scalp punch biopsies. Human scalp biopsies were immediately fixed in PAXgene tissue containers. V has 4 bases trimmed and J has 4 bases trimmed; junction bases matching no gene number 9. From a lookup of the germline V gene, CDR1 and CDR2 are SGHRS and YFSETQ. Measured from the cysteine to the phenylalanine, the CDR3 is 15 residues long. The sequence is cut down to CDR3 DNA, 45 bases in frame from base 1. Note on this clone: Its antigen remains unidentified. Qualities for individual bases were not recorded, and no much larger clone is one base off.

The receptor comes from a human donor with alopecia areata. The source material was skin, sampled at week 24, from a patient treated with tofacitinib. The rearrangement joined TRBV5-1 to TRBJ2-7; TRBD1 aligns with 9 central bases. The CDR3 reads as follows: CASSVETGGGYEQYF. At the DNA level, the sequence is TGCGCCAGCAGCGTGGAGACAGGGGGTGGGTACGAGCAGTACTTC. Full variable domain (CDR3 extended with the reference TRBV5-1 and TRBJ2-7 proteins): KAGVTQTPRYLIKTRGQQVTLSCSPISGHRSVSWYQQTPGQGLQFLFEYFSETQRNKGNFPGRFSGRQFSNSRSEMNVSTLELGDSALYLCASSVETGGGYEQYFGPGTRLTVT.